This passage covers 16 T cell receptor beta chains from one sample sequenced in a study of cytomegalovirus exposure and HLA in healthy donors. The PCR used 60 Vbeta and 13 Jbeta primers. Sequenced by immunoSEQ multiplex PCR; TCRdb stores in-frame clones only, minus some. This sample's table reports around 130,000 clones. Material: PBMCs. All receptors derive from a woman aged 60-70 years in good health and CMV-seronegative.

The chain carries TRBV6-5 and TRBJ2-3, with 7 positions matching TRBD1. With V trimmed by 7 bases and J by 6 bases, 7 bases remained unmatched. The CDR3 has 13 amino acids. In germline, CDR1 is MNHEY, CDR2 SVGAGI. The chain's CDR3 is CASNRQGEDTQYF. The CDR3 bases are TGTGCCAGCAACAGACAGGGAGAGGATACGCAGTATTTT.

This chain joins TRBV20-1 and TRBJ1-1; possibly TRBD1 for D (5 bases). This CDR3 is 11 amino acids long. CDR1 and CDR2 (germline): DFQATT, SNEGSKA (reference sequence). Trimming cost V 5 bases and J 7 bases, with 11 bases left between them. CDR3 DNA sequence: TGCAGTGCTCAGCCCCAGGGTGAAGCTTTCTTT. It is translated as CSAQPQGEAFF.

The rearrangement joins TRBV5-1 to TRBJ2-3; TRBD1 matches at 8 bases. Germline values: CDR1 SGHRS, CDR2 YFSETQ. The CDR3 runs 15 residues. The ends lost 4 bases at V and 6 bases at J; junction bases unmatched: 10. CDR3 nucleotide sequence: TGCGCCAGCAGCCAGACAGGGGCCGCACCGGATACGCAGTATTTT. This sequence encodes CASSQTGAAPDTQYF.

This chain uses TRBV25-1 with TRBJ2-2; the D is unclear. Germline V gives CDR1 MGHDK, CDR2 SYGVNS. The CDR3 sequence is 14 residues long. V was pared by 2 bases and J by 5 bases, with 9 bases between. As DNA, the CDR3 is TGTGCCAGCAGTGAAGCTCGAGAAACCGGGGAGCTGTTTTTT. Translation: CASSEARETGELFF.

The CDR3 protein is CASRRGDQPQHF. In DNA, the CDR3 is TGTGCCAGCAGACGGGGGGATCAGCCCCAGCATTTT. This chain uses TRBV28 with TRBJ1-5; TRBD1 might be the D (5 bases). The CDR3 runs 12 residues. V was clipped by 6 bases and J by 5 bases, with 8 bases between them. Germline V lookup: CDR1 MDHEN, CDR2 SYDVKM.

CDR3: CASGDGTGGQETQYF. The DNA of the CDR3 is TGTGCTAGTGGTGATGGGACAGGAGGACAAGAGACCCAGTACTTC. V and J are TRBV12-5 and TRBJ2-5; 8 nucleotides align to TRBD1. V lost 5 bases and J lost 2; bases outside the gene matches: 7. Germline CDR1 is LGHNT and CDR2 is FRNRAP. The CDR3 sequence is 15 residues long.

The V and J genes are TRBV9 and TRBJ2-5; 7 bases map to TRBD2. Trimming took 1 base from V and 1 from J; bases not matched to a gene: 1. The germline CDR1 and CDR2 sequences are SGDLS and YYNGEE. There are 14 residues in the CDR3. The CDR3 here is CASSVSGGQETQYF. Here the CDR3 DNA reads TGTGCCAGCAGCGTATCGGGAGGCCAAGAGACCCAGTACTTC.

The CDR3 DNA reads as TGCGCCAGCAGCCAAGTAGCACAGGGAAGGACCGGGGAGCTGTTTTTT. It is translated as CASSQVAQGRTGELFF. This chain joins TRBV4-1 and TRBJ2-2; perhaps TRBD1 as D (6 bases). Trimming took off 1 base at V and 5 bases at J, with 14 bases between the two ends. Germline V lookup: CDR1 MGHRA, CDR2 YSYEKL. CDR3 length equals 16 residues.

This rearrangement joins TRBV7-9 to TRBJ1-1; maybe TRBD1 (6 bases). V dropped 0 bases and J dropped 12 bases, with 14 bases sitting between them. The CDR3 runs 13 residues. Germline CDR1 is SEHNR and CDR2 is FQNEAQ (reference sequence). In DNA, the CDR3 is TGTGCCAGCAGCTTAGCCGAACAGGGTTTATCTTTCTTT. Residues: CASSLAEQGLSFF.

This sequence joins TRBV28 and TRBJ2-7; perhaps TRBD2 as D (5 bases). The V end lost 3 bases, the J end lost 5 bases, and 20 bases lay between the germline ends. This CDR3 is 16 amino acids long. Germline CDR1 is MDHEN and CDR2 is SYDVKM. CDR3 in DNA: TGTGCCAGCAGTTTTTTATCCCCGAAGGTAGCGCACGAGCAGTACTTC. This translates into CASSFLSPKVAHEQYF.

CDR3 in DNA: TGTGCCAGCAGAGCCGTAGCTAACTATGGCTACACCTTC. As protein: CASRAVANYGYTF. The chain has TRBV6-1 and TRBJ1-2; no clear D. CDR1 and CDR2 from the germline V gene are MNHNS and SASEGT. The CDR3 totals 13 residues. V was clipped by 6 bases and J by 0 bases, with 8 bases between them.

The chain carries TRBV6-5 and TRBJ1-1; D gene ambiguous. V was pared by 8 bases and J by 5 bases, with 12 bases between. This CDR3 spans 12 amino acids. CDR1 is MNHEY, CDR2 SVGAGI, per germline. CDR3 in amino acids: CASGRVITEAFF. The DNA of the CDR3 is TGTGCCAGCGGGAGGGTGATTACTGAAGCTTTCTTT.

The J gene is TRBJ2-1, the V gene TRBV4-1, with 8 bases lining up with TRBD2. The CDR3 consists of 18 residues. The V gene's germline CDR1 is MGHRA and CDR2 YSYEKL. With 1 base clipped from V and 0 bases from J, the junction kept 8 bases outside the gene matches. The CDR3 reads CASSQVAGPGYSYNEQFF. For the CDR3, the DNA is TGCGCCAGCAGCCAAGTAGCGGGGCCTGGTTACTCCTACAATGAGCAGTTCTTC.

The chain combines TRBV28 with TRBJ1-5; D unresolved. The CDR3 is 11 residues long. Germline loops: CDR1 MDHEN, CDR2 SYDVKM. V dropped 5 bases and J dropped 8 bases, with 7 bases sitting between them. The CDR3 DNA reads as TGTGCCAGCAGTGCCGGGGAGCCCCAGCATTTT. It translates to CASSAGEPQHF.

The rearrangement links TRBV9 to TRBJ1-2; D ambiguous. The V end was cut by 4 bases, the J end by 5 bases, with 15 bases between. The CDR3 consists of 14 residues. The germline V gene has CDR1 SGDLS and CDR2 YYNGEE. The CDR3 sequence: CASSPLLSSYGYTF. The CDR3 DNA reads TGTGCCAGCAGCCCTCTACTTAGCTCATATGGCTACACCTTC.

The J gene is TRBJ2-3, the V gene TRBV10-2, with D hard to call. This CDR3 is 14 amino acids long. Deletions cut 6 bases from V and 5 bases from J, with 15 bases between. Germline lookup yields CDR1 WSHSY and CDR2 SAAADI. The CDR3, as DNA: TGCGCCAGCAGGCCACCCCAAAGTAGAGATACGCAGTATTTT. It translates to CASRPPQSRDTQYF.